This paragraph covers one T cell receptor (beta chain) sequence. Original analysis: Amplifying reference gene primers gave estimates of nucleated cell counts. Using immunoSEQ multiplex PCR, the repertoire was profiled, and TCRdb retains in-frame clones only, with some absent. The DNA gave D and trimming, while V, J and clone size come from that table. The sample yields 150,000 or so clones, more than 75% seen once. V lost 3 bases to trimming and J lost 8 bases; unmatched junction nucleotides: 13. Germline V gives CDR1 SGDLS, CDR2 YYNGEE. CDR3 size: 16 residues. This sample was taken from a study of blood T cell repertoires in COVID-19. The overall study: Spain, Italy and the United States supplied samples that represented acute and convalescent COVID-19. The cDNA or gDNA used as material had been derived from T cells, B-cell-depleted T cells, or PBMCs.

This receptor was identified in a man older than 75 with acute or convalescent COVID-19. The rearrangement links TRBV9 to TRBJ2-1; the match to TRBD2 covers 8 bases. The sample consisted of peripheral blood. The CDR3 region has the DNA TGTGCCAGCAGCGCCTCTAGCGGGCCACCTTGGGATGAGCAGTTCTTC. Amino acids: CASSASSGPPWDEQFF.